This T cell receptor beta chain derives from a study of T cell changes during pregnancy in multiple sclerosis. The method was immunoSEQ multiplex PCR; TCRdb's version includes in-frame clones alone and lacks a portion of them. This table has some 30,000 clones, roughly nine tenths appearing once. The CDR3 length is 18 residues. V shed 1 base and J shed 4 bases, with 21 bases lying between them. Germline V CDR1 and CDR2: SGHVS, FNYEAQ. The specimen was CD8+ T cells from peripheral blood mononuclear cells, collected in the third trimester of pregnancy. The TCR comes from a female donor with multiple sclerosis, enrolled in a pregnancy study. This chain joins TRBV7-6 and TRBJ2-3, with a weak D call TRBD2 (6 bases). In DNA form, the CDR3 reads TGTGCCAGCAGCTTAGGGAGGGCTAGGAGCGGACGAGCAGATACGCAGTATTTT. Amino acid sequence: CASSLGRARSGRADTQYF.